Shown below are 6 T cell receptor beta chains from a single sample sequenced in a study of vaccination and CD4 T cells after COVID-19. TCRdb ran MiXCR on the PCR reads and lists one entry per CDR3 protein. Of tens of thousands of distinct CDR3 sequences in the sample, under 65% were seen once. This specimen consisted of CD4+ T cells from blood, obtained before SARS-CoV-2 vaccination. The source is a human donor who had recovered from COVID-19.

This chain links TRBV28 with TRBJ2-1, with TRBD2 matching 13 bases. The CDR3 is 20 amino acids. Germline V gene sequence: CDR1 MDHEN, CDR2 SYDVKM. J gave up 0 bases and V 4 bases, and 12 bases lay outside the gene matches. The DNA of the CDR3 is TGTGCCAGCAGTTCACCCGGGACTAGCGGGGTCCGGAACTCCTACAATGAGCAGTTCTTC. Its translation: CASSSPGTSGVRNSYNEQFF.

This sequence joins TRBV19 and TRBJ2-1; maybe TRBD2 (6 bases). This CDR3 region has 15 residues. Trimming stripped 4 bases from V and 5 bases from J, with 15 bases between. In germline, CDR1 is LNHDA, CDR2 SQIVND (reference sequence). CDR3 amino acids: CASSNLRESNNEQFF. The CDR3 nucleotides are TGTGCCAGTAGTAACCTTCGGGAGTCCAACAATGAGCAGTTCTTC.

The rearrangement joins TRBV28 to TRBJ1-5; D remains ambiguous. The CDR3 has 15 amino acids. Germline CDR1 reads MDHEN; CDR2 reads SYDVKM. V lost 1 base and J lost 3, with 10 bases in between. The CDR3 nucleotides are TGTGCCAGCAGTTTATTAGGCGGATTCAATCAGCCCCAGCATTTT. It is translated as CASSLLGGFNQPQHF. Together with reference TRBV28 and TRBJ1-5, the CDR3 gives the full variable domain: DVKVTQSSRYLVKRTGEKVFLECVQDMDHENMFWYRQDPGLGLRLIYFSYDVKMKEKGDIPEGYSVSREKKERFSLILESASTNQTSMYLCASSLLGGFNQPQHFGDGTRLSIL.

The chain combines TRBV18 with TRBJ2-7, with 9 bases fitting TRBD2. The germline V gene has CDR1 KGHSH and CDR2 LQKENI. J gave up 2 bases and V 1 base, and 12 bases lay outside the gene matches. The CDR3 contains 18 residues. The CDR3 loop is CASSPRGTNSGSPYEQYF. The CDR3 DNA is TGTGCCAGCTCACCACGGGGAACAAATAGCGGGAGTCCCTACGAGCAGTACTTC.

V gene TRBV11-1 combines with J gene TRBJ2-1; 7 bases map to TRBD2. V was pared by 9 bases and J by 3 bases, with 11 bases of the junction left unmatched. Per germline, CDR1 SGHAT and CDR2 FQDESV (reference sequence). This CDR3 has 15 amino acids. The CDR3 is CARKSGGPLYNEQFF. CDR3 sequence (DNA): TGTGCCAGGAAATCGGGAGGCCCACTCTACAATGAGCAGTTCTTC.

This chain connects TRBV4-2 to TRBJ1-2; no clear D gene. V lost 0 bases and J lost 0, with 11 bases in between. The CDR3 totals 16 residues. The germline V gene encodes CDR1 LGHNA and CDR2 YNFKEQ. The CDR3 DNA reads TGTGCCAGCAGCCAAGATGGGCAGCCATCTAACTATGGCTACACCTTC. Protein: CASSQDGQPSNYGYTF.